The rows below give T cell receptor beta chains drawn from one sample of a study of blood T cell repertoires in COVID-19. Clones were sequenced by immunoSEQ multiplex PCR, and TCRdb holds only the in-frame ones, with some missing. The sample lists nearly 200,000 clones, more than 65% occurring once. Sample: PBMCs or T cells enriched from blood (not recorded which). The origin of the receptors is a middle-aged man who had recovered from COVID-19. Both conserved end residues are part of each CDR3. A D gene is named only where the DNA matches it firmly. Size values are once, few and many counts, or a class for expanded clones, and some rows have none.

clone_size	j_call	d_call	v_call	cdr3_aa	cdr3_nt
once	TRBJ2-3	TRBD2	TRBV3-1/TRBV3-2	CASSQVPGLGRADTQYF	TGTGCCAGCAGCCAAGTCCCGGGACTAGGGAGGGCAGATACGCAGTATTTT
few	TRBJ2-7	.	TRBV9	CASSVGTLGRNEQYF	TGTGCCAGCAGCGTAGGGACCCTGGGGCGTAACGAGCAGTACTTC
.	TRBJ1-5	TRBD1	TRBV19	CASSNGQGAQPQHF	TGTGCCAGTAGTAATGGACAGGGTGCACAGCCCCAGCATTTT
.	TRBJ1-2	.	TRBV5-4	CASRQQGANYGYTF	TGTGCCAGCAGGCAACAGGGAGCTAACTATGGCTACACCTTC
.	TRBJ1-5	.	TRBV9	CASSVDPEGNQPQHF	TGTGCCAGCAGCGTAGACCCGGAGGGCAATCAGCCCCAGCATTTT
few	TRBJ1-2	.	TRBV7-3	CASSQGPGFGYTF	TGTGCCAGCAGCCAGGGGCCAGGGTTCGGCTACACCTTC
medium-sized	TRBJ1-3	.	TRBV13	CASSPYRVSGNTIYF	TGTGCCAGCAGCCCCTACAGGGTCTCTGGAAACACCATATATTTT
.	TRBJ2-5	.	TRBV6-5	CASSRTVNVPETQYF	TGTGCCAGCAGCCGGACAGTAAATGTCCCAGAGACCCAGTACTTC
.	TRBJ1-1	.	TRBV29-1	CSVAIYRDNTEAFF	TGCAGCGTTGCTATTTACAGAGATAACACTGAAGCTTTCTTT
.	TRBJ2-2	.	TRBV6-5	CASSPRQKGAGELFF	TGTGCCAGCAGTCCCCGTCAGAAGGGGGCCGGGGAGCTGTTTTTT
.	TRBJ1-2	.	TRBV6-4	CASSTGYGYTF	TGTGCCAGCAGTACGGGTTATGGCTACACCTTC
.	TRBJ1-5	TRBD1	TRBV19	CASSGWTGDNQPQHF	TGTGCCAGTAGTGGGTGGACAGGGGACAATCAGCCCCAGCATTTT
.	TRBJ1-6	.	TRBV19	CASSNQETAPLHF	TGTGCCAGTAGTAACCAGGAAACGGCACCCCTCCACTTT
once	TRBJ1-2	.	TRBV12-3/TRBV12-4	CASSVRRGYGYTF	TGTGCCAGCAGTGTCAGGAGGGGCTATGGCTACACCTTC
.	TRBJ2-7	TRBD1	TRBV6-5	CASMAGTGGYEQYF	TGTGCCAGCATGGCCGGGACAGGGGGTTACGAGCAGTACTTC
once	TRBJ1-5	TRBD1	TRBV10-3	CAISDGQGQNQPQHF	TGTGCCATCAGTGACGGACAGGGCCAGAATCAGCCCCAGCATTTT
few	TRBJ1-2	.	TRBV4-2	CASSQDNGGIGGYTF	TGTGCCAGCAGCCAAGATAACGGGGGGATCGGTGGCTACACCTTC
.	TRBJ2-3	TRBD2	TRBV10-3	CAIGLAGGNTDTQYF	TGTGCCATCGGACTAGCGGGGGGGAACACAGATACGCAGTATTTT
.	TRBJ2-1	.	TRBV2	CASSELKDRDNSYNEQFF	TGTGCCAGCAGTGAATTAAAGGACCGGGACAACTCCTACAATGAGCAGTTCTTC
few	TRBJ1-1	.	TRBV10-2	CASSRNTEAFF	TGCGCCAGCTCGAGGAACACTGAAGCTTTCTTT
.	TRBJ2-3	.	TRBV4-2	CASSQVERTSTDTQYF	TGTGCCAGCAGCCAAGTGGAGCGGACCAGCACAGATACGCAGTATTTT
.	TRBJ1-2	.	TRBV6-5	CASSYGTSYGYTF	TGTGCCAGCAGTTACGGGACATCTTATGGCTACACCTTC
.	TRBJ1-1	.	TRBV29-1	CSVADAGVNTEAFF	TGCAGCGTTGCGGACGCAGGGGTGAACACTGAAGCTTTCTTT
.	TRBJ1-1	TRBD1	TRBV10-3	CAIRQGATNTEAFF	TGTGCCATCAGGCAGGGGGCTACTAACACTGAAGCTTTCTTT
.	TRBJ2-3	.	TRBV11-2	CASSLDRVGTDTQYF	TGTGCCAGCAGCTTAGACAGGGTGGGCACAGATACGCAGTATTTT
.	TRBJ1-5	.	TRBV7-8	CASSLRRGYNQPQHF	TGTGCCAGCAGCTTAAGACGGGGTTACAATCAGCCCCAGCATTTT
few	TRBJ1-2	.	TRBV18	CASSPSPRVLRLESDARYGYTF	TGTGCCAGCTCACCGTCTCCCCGGGTACTTAGGTTGGAAAGCGACGCCCGCTATGGCTACACCTTC
.	TRBJ2-2	.	TRBV5-1	CASSLRTNANTGELFF	TGCGCCAGCAGCTTAAGGACAAACGCGAACACCGGGGAGCTGTTTTTT
.	TRBJ2-1	.	TRBV19	CASSPYRNEQFF	TGTGCCAGTTCACCATACAGGAATGAGCAGTTCTTC
few	TRBJ2-5	TRBD2	TRBV12-3/TRBV12-4	CASHSGVVATQYF	TGTGCCAGTCATAGCGGGGTTGTTGCGACCCAGTACTTC
.	TRBJ2-1	TRBD1	TRBV28	CAILGQVYNEQFF	TGTGCCATCCTCGGACAGGTCTACAATGAGCAGTTCTTC
.	TRBJ2-7	.	TRBV6-5	CASSYSQGTYEQYF	TGTGCCAGCAGTTACTCGCAGGGTACTTACGAGCAGTACTTC
.	TRBJ1-2	.	TRBV7-2	CASSLDADVRGYTF	TGTGCCAGCAGCTTAGACGCGGATGTGCGTGGCTACACCTTC
.	TRBJ1-5	.	TRBV5-8	CASSLKQANQPQHF	TGTGCCAGCAGCTTGAAGCAGGCTAATCAGCCCCAGCATTTT
.	TRBJ1-2	TRBD1	TRBV6-5	CASRRDSEIYGYTF	TGTGCCAGCAGGAGGGACAGCGAGATCTATGGCTACACCTTC
.	TRBJ1-3	.	TRBV30	CAWRSGSGNTIYF	TGTGCCTGGAGAAGCGGCTCTGGAAACACCATATATTTT
.	TRBJ1-1	TRBD1	TRBV18	CASSRTPGTDRMNTEAFF	TGTGCCAGCTCACGAACGCCCGGGACAGATCGAATGAACACTGAAGCTTTCTTT
.	TRBJ2-2	.	TRBV5-1	CASSLRSMTGPSNTGELFF	TGCGCCAGCAGCTTGCGATCCATGACAGGCCCTTCGAACACCGGGGAGCTGTTTTTT
once	TRBJ1-5	TRBD1	TRBV6-5	CASSRGTGPYQPQHF	TGTGCCAGCAGTCGGGGGACAGGCCCGTATCAGCCCCAGCATTTT
.	TRBJ1-4	.	TRBV7-2	CASSLRTGTNEKLFF	TGTGCCAGCAGCCTCCGGACGGGGACTAATGAAAAACTGTTTTTT
.	TRBJ1-4	.	TRBV5-1	CASSLGGVNEKLFF	TGCGCCAGCAGCTTGGGGGGAGTTAATGAAAAACTGTTTTTT
.	TRBJ1-6	.	TRBV28	CASSLPPARSPLHF	TGTGCCAGCAGTTTACCCCCCGCGCGGTCACCCCTCCACTTT
.	TRBJ1-1	.	TRBV4-3	CASSQEGWGQHTEAFF	TGCGCCAGCAGCCAAGAAGGGTGGGGGCAGCACACTGAAGCTTTCTTT
.	TRBJ1-4	.	TRBV28	CASGQPTNEKLFF	TGTGCCAGCGGCCAACCCACTAATGAAAAACTGTTTTTT
.	TRBJ1-2	TRBD1	TRBV3-1/TRBV3-2	CASSSDPRGGYTF	TGTGCCAGCAGCTCAGACCCCAGGGGGGGCTACACCTTC
.	TRBJ1-5	.	TRBV12-3/TRBV12-4	CASSPGQLQPQHF	TGTGCCAGCAGCCCCGGACAGCTGCAGCCCCAGCATTTT
.	TRBJ2-7	TRBD2	TRBV28	CASSSPGLSYEQYF	TGTGCCAGCAGTTCACCGGGACTATCTTACGAGCAGTACTTC
.	TRBJ2-7	TRBD2	TRBV5-1	CASKRGEGIGYEQYF	TGCGCCAGCAAACGAGGGGAGGGGATCGGATACGAGCAGTACTTC
.	TRBJ1-2	TRBD1	TRBV5-5	CASSLTGDWGYTF	TGTGCCAGCAGCCTTACAGGGGACTGGGGCTACACCTTC
once	TRBJ1-2	TRBD1	TRBV7-9	CASSLETGGYYGYTF	TGTGCCAGCAGCTTAGAGACAGGGGGTTACTATGGCTACACCTTC
.	TRBJ2-7	.	TRBV7-2	CASSDPWVTGGQYF	TGTGCCAGCAGCGACCCTTGGGTTACCGGGGGGCAGTACTTC
.	TRBJ1-1	.	TRBV19	CAGCDGLVNTEAFF	TGTGCCGGTTGCGACGGACTGGTGAACACTGAAGCTTTCTTT
.	TRBJ2-1	TRBD1	TRBV4-1	CASSPGQGVNNEQFF	TGCGCCAGCAGCCCGGGACAGGGGGTAAACAATGAGCAGTTCTTC
.	TRBJ2-3	TRBD1	TRBV6-4	CASSDQGVSSTDTQYF	TGTGCCAGCAGTGACCAGGGGGTCTCTAGCACAGATACGCAGTATTTT
.	TRBJ1-5	.	TRBV30	CAWQPSGQFDQPQHF	TGTGCCTGGCAACCTTCTGGACAGTTCGATCAGCCCCAGCATTTT
.	TRBJ1-3	.	TRBV3-1/TRBV3-2	CASSQGTGISGNTIYF	TGTGCCAGCAGCCAAGGAACCGGTATCTCTGGAAACACCATATATTTT